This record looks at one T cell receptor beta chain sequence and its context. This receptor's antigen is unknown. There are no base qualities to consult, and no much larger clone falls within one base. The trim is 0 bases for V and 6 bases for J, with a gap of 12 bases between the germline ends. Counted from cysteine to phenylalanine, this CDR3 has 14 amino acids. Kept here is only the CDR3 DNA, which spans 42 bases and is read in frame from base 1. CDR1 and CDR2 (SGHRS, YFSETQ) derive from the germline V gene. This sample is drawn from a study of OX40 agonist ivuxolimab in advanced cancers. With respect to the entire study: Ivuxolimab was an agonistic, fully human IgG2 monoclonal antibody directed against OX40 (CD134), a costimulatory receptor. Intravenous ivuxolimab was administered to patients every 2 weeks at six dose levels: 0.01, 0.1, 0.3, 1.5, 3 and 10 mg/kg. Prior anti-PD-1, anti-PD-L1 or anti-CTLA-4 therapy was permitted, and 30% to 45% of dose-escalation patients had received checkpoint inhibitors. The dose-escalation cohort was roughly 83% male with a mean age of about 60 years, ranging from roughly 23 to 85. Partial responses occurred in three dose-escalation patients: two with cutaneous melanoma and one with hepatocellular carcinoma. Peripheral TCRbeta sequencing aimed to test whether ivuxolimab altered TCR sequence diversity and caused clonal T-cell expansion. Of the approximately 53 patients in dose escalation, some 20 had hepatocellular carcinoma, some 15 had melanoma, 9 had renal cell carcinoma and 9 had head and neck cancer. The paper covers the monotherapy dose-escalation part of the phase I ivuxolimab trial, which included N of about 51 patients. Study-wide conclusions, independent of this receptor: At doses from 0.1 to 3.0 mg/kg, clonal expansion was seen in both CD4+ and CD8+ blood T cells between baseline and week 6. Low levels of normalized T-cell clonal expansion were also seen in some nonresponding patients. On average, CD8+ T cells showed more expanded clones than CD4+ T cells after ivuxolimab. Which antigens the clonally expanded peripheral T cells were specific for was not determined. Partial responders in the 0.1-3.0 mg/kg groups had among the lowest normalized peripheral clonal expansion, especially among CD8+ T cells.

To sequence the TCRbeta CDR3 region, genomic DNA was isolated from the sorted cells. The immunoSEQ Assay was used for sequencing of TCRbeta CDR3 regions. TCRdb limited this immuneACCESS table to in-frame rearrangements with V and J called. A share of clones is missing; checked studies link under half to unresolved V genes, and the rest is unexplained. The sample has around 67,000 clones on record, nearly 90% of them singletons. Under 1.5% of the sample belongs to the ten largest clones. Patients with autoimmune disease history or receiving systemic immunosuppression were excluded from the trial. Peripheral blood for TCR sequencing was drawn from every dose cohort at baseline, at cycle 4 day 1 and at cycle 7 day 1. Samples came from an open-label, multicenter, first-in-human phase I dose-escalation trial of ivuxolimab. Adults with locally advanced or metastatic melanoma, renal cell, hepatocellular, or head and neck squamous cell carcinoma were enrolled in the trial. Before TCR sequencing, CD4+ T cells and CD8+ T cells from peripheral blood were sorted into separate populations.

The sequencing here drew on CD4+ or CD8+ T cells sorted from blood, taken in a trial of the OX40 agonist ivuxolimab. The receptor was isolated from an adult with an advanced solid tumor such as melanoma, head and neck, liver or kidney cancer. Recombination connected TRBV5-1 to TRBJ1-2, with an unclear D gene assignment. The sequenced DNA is TGCGCCAGCAGCTTGGCGGGATTACAGAATGGCTACACCTTC. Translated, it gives CASSLAGLQNGYTF. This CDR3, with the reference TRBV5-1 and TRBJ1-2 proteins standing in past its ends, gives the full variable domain KAGVTQTPRYLIKTRGQQVTLSCSPISGHRSVSWYQQTPGQGLQFLFEYFSETQRNKGNFPGRFSGRQFSNSRSEMNVSTLELGDSALYLCASSLAGLQNGYTFGSGTRLTVV.